The 12 T cell receptor beta chains given below trace back to one sample, sequenced in a study of blood T cell repertoires in COVID-19. The protocol was immunoSEQ multiplex PCR, while the TCRdb copy is restricted to in-frame clones and leaves out a portion. This sample carries 150,000 to 200,000 clones, around 86% of them seen once, and the ten largest clones take roughly 8.6%. The sample consisted of peripheral blood. The source is a man between 60 and 75 years old with acute or convalescent COVID-19.

The V gene is TRBV11-2, the J gene TRBJ1-6; D possibly corresponds to TRBD1 (6 bases). In germline, CDR1 is SGHAT, CDR2 FQNNGV. V was clipped by 3 bases and J by 5 bases, with 8 bases between them. The CDR3 contains 14 residues. The CDR3, as DNA: TGTGCCAGCAGCTTGGGGGCGCATAATTCACCCCTCCACTTT. This encodes CASSLGAHNSPLHF.

The rearrangement uses TRBV7-9 and TRBJ1-1; no firm D call. The CDR3 sequence is 13 residues long. Germline V gene sequence: CDR1 SEHNR, CDR2 FQNEAQ (reference sequence). With 6 bases removed from V and 3 bases from J, the gap between germline ends came to 11 bases. Written as DNA, the CDR3 is TGTGCCAGCAGTTGGACTGCTGACACTGAAGCTTTCTTT. Translated, it gives CASSWTADTEAFF.

The sample holds a few counts of this clone. CDR3 coding DNA: TGTGCCACCCCGACAGGGGGCGGCTCAGATACGCAGTATTTT. Protein: CATPTGGGSDTQYF. The V and J genes are TRBV10-3 and TRBJ2-3, with 10 bases matching TRBD1. The CDR3 sequence is 14 residues long. V lost 10 bases to trimming and J lost 4 bases; unmatched junction nucleotides: 8. Germline V CDR1 and CDR2: ENHRY, SYGVKD.

V is TRBV5-1 and J is TRBJ1-4, with unresolved D. Germline CDR1 and CDR2: SGHRS and YFSETQ. The length of the CDR3 is 15 residues. V was cut by 0 bases and J by 5 bases, with 11 bases left in between. The CDR3 region is CASSLAAGSNEKLFF. The DNA of the CDR3 is TGCGCCAGCAGCTTGGCCGCTGGCTCAAATGAAAAACTGTTTTTT.

The J gene is TRBJ2-1, the V gene TRBV30, with 8 bases matching TRBD2. The germline V gene has CDR1 GTSNPN and CDR2 SVGIG (reference sequence). J was trimmed by 8 bases and V by 2 bases; bases with no gene match: 5. This CDR3 spans 13 amino acids. Here the CDR3 reads CAWSSGSIHEQFF. Written as DNA, the CDR3 is TGTGCCTGGAGTAGCGGGAGCATCCATGAGCAGTTCTTC.

The chain has TRBV30 and TRBJ1-4, with a weak D call TRBD1 (5 bases). Germline CDR1 GTSNPN, CDR2 SVGIG (reference sequence). The CDR3 is 13 amino acids. Trimming stripped 4 bases from V and 8 bases from J, with 14 bases between. The CDR3 DNA reads TGTGCCTGGACCTCCGGGACTGTGGAAAAACTGTTTTTT. Protein: CAWTSGTVEKLFF. The entire variable domain, with the rest obtained from reference TRBV30 and TRBJ1-4, is as follows: SQTIHQWPATLVQPVGSPLSLECTVEGTSNPNLYWYRQAAGRGLQLLFYSVGIGQISSEVPQNLSASRPQDRQFILSSKKLLLSDSGFYLCAWTSGTVEKLFFGSGTQLSVL.

The chain carries TRBV6-5 and TRBJ1-2; 7 bases are a match to TRBD1. The junction had 6 bases not matched to a gene; V was cut back by 4 bases and J by 4 bases. There are 14 residues in the CDR3. From germline, CDR1 is MNHEY and CDR2 SVGAGI. CDR3 protein: CASSSPTGSYGYTF. For the CDR3, the DNA is TGTGCCAGCAGTTCCCCGACAGGGTCCTATGGCTACACCTTC.

This clone occurred once. This chain joins TRBV5-1 and TRBJ2-6, with 8 bases matching TRBD2. Germline values: CDR1 SGHRS, CDR2 YFSETQ. The CDR3 runs to 17 residues. V lost 4 bases to trimming and J lost 2 bases; unmatched junction nucleotides: 8. CDR3 sequence reads: CASSPGGVSAGANVLTF. The CDR3 DNA follows: TGCGCCAGCAGCCCGGGGGGGGTATCGGCTGGGGCCAACGTCCTGACTTTC. Using reference TRBV5-1 and TRBJ2-6 for the parts outside the CDR3, the full variable domain is KAGVTQTPRYLIKTRGQQVTLSCSPISGHRSVSWYQQTPGQGLQFLFEYFSETQRNKGNFPGRFSGRQFSNSRSEMNVSTLELGDSALYLCASSPGGVSAGANVLTFGAGSRLTVL.

The V call is TRBV15, the J call TRBJ1-5; D is unresolved. V lost 0 bases and J 0 bases, leaving 12 bases between the germline ends. Germline V lookup: CDR1 LNHNV, CDR2 YYDKDF (reference sequence). The CDR3 runs to 17 residues. The CDR3 sequence: CATSRDEGHFSNQPQHF. CDR3 in DNA: TGTGCCACCAGCAGAGATGAGGGTCATTTTAGCAATCAGCCCCAGCATTTT. The full variable domain, rest sourced from reference TRBV15 and TRBJ1-5, is DAMVIQNPRYQVTQFGKPVTLSCSQTLNHNVMYWYQQKSSQAPKLLFHYYDKDFNNEADTPDNFQSRRPNTSFCFLDIRSPGLGDTAMYLCATSRDEGHFSNQPQHFGDGTRLSIL.

This clone was recorded a few times. DNA for the CDR3: TGTGCCAGCAGTGAAGTGACAGGACTTTGGGAACTGTTTTTT. Translated: CASSEVTGLWELFF. The chain uses TRBV6-1 and TRBJ1-4, with D perhaps TRBD1 (6 bases). The CDR3 consists of 14 residues. Germline CDR1 MNHNS, CDR2 SASEGT. V lost 1 base to trimming and J lost 12 bases, with 15 bases between them.

Worth noting for this clone: The junction departs from germline at one end; a sequencing error may be responsible. This chain uses TRBV7-2 with TRBJ2-7, with D perhaps matching TRBD2 (5 bases). The germline V gene has CDR1 SGHTA and CDR2 FQGNSA. The CDR3 contains 8 residues. In nucleotides, the CDR3 is TGTGCCACCGTGGACGGACTGTTC. This encodes CATVDGLF.

DNA of the CDR3: TGCGCCAGCAGCTTGGGAGGGCTGTTGGATGAGCAGTTCTTC. Translation: CASSLGGLLDEQFF. This chain uses TRBV5-1 with TRBJ2-1; a possible D gene is TRBD2 (5 bases). Trimming pared 0 bases from V and 8 bases from J, leaving 12 bases between. Germline V gives CDR1 SGHRS, CDR2 YFSETQ. This CDR3 comprises 14 residues. The whole variable domain, filled in from reference TRBV5-1 and TRBJ2-1, reads KAGVTQTPRYLIKTRGQQVTLSCSPISGHRSVSWYQQTPGQGLQFLFEYFSETQRNKGNFPGRFSGRQFSNSRSEMNVSTLELGDSALYLCASSLGGLLDEQFFGPGTRLTVL.